One and the same sample provided the 30 T cell receptor beta chains below, sequenced in a study of neurological immune-mediated disorders. Time point noted: longitudinal time-point 3. Using its own MiXCR run on the 5' RACE reads, TCRdb lists one record per CDR3 protein. The sample yields some 80,000 distinct CDR3 sequences, approximately 4.3% seen once. Sequenced input: PBMCs. The receptors shown here come from a woman aged 60-70 years with multiple sclerosis.

This clonotype was picked up many times. The CDR3 DNA is TGTGCCAGCAGTCAAACTGGGGATGGCTACACCTTC. Its translation: CASSQTGDGYTF. The J gene is TRBJ1-2, the V gene TRBV12-3 or TRBV12-4; D gene uncertain. This CDR3 has 12 residues. V was shortened by 5 bases and J by 6 bases, with 10 bases between the two germline ends.

This clonotype was seen repeatedly, ten times or more. V usage is TRBV20-1 and J usage is TRBJ2-7; 7 positions match TRBD1. CDR3 length: 12 residues. Trimming took 5 bases from V and 6 from J; bases not matched to a gene: 7. The germline CDR1 and CDR2 sequences are DFQATT and SNEGSKA (reference sequence). CDR3 DNA sequence: TGCAGTGCTCAAGACAGGGCTCTCGAGCAGTACTTC. Encoded protein: CSAQDRALEQYF.

In this sample, this clonotype turned up many times. The chain couples TRBV12-3 or TRBV12-4 to TRBJ2-3; the D is unclear. This CDR3 region has 14 residues. The V end lost 5 bases, the J end lost 0 bases, and 9 bases lay between the germline ends. The CDR3 sequence is CASSVDGSTDTQYF. The DNA of the CDR3 is TGTGCCAGCAGTGTGGACGGTAGCACAGATACGCAGTATTTT.

This clonotype has at least ten counts. The V gene is TRBV20-1, the J gene TRBJ1-6, with D maybe TRBD1 (5 bases). The CDR3 has 14 amino acids. CDR1 is DFQATT, CDR2 SNEGSKA, per germline (reference sequence). V was shortened by 4 bases and J by 7 bases, with 14 bases between the two germline ends. The CDR3 DNA reads TGCAGTGCTAAACGGGACGGAACAAATTCACCCCTCCACTTT. This codes for CSAKRDGTNSPLHF.

This clonotype appeared many times. The chain couples TRBV3-1 to TRBJ2-3; 7 nucleotides agree with TRBD2. V dropped 5 bases and J dropped 2; count of bases not matched to a gene: 7. Germline V lookup: CDR1 LGHDT, CDR2 YNNKEL (reference sequence). This CDR3 contains 15 residues. CDR3 loop: CASSSRGTITDTQYF. For the CDR3, the DNA is TGTGCCAGCAGCTCCCGTGGGACTATCACAGATACGCAGTATTTT.

This clonotype was detected only once. A much larger clone differs by one base, so this may be a read error. The CDR3 sequence is CAISPSEGMKPQHF. The CDR3 coding sequence is TGTGCCATCTCACCCTCGGAGGGGATGAAGCCCCAGCATTTT. This chain uses TRBV18 with TRBJ1-5, with D possibly TRBD1 on 5 matching bases. The germline V gene encodes CDR1 KGHSH and CDR2 LQKENI. The CDR3 consists of 14 residues.

This clonotype was detected ten times or more. This sequence joins TRBV7-2 and TRBJ2-1; D ambiguous. The length of the CDR3 is 13 residues. V lost 0 bases and J 10 bases, leaving 10 bases between the germline ends. The germline CDR1 and CDR2 sequences are SGHTA and FQGNSA. CDR3 residues: CASSLAFSPEQFF. The CDR3 DNA reads TGTGCCAGCAGCTTAGCGTTCAGCCCCGAGCAGTTCTTC. Variable domain in full (rest from reference TRBV7-2 and TRBJ2-1): GAGVSQSPSNKVTEKGKDVELRCDPISGHTALYWYRQSLGQGLEFLIYFQGNSAPDKSGLPSDRFSAERTGGSVSTLTIQRTQQEDSAVYLCASSLAFSPEQFFGPGTRLTVL.

This clonotype was detected ten times or more. The genes are TRBV7-2 and TRBJ2-5, with a weak D call TRBD2 (6 bases). The CDR3 sequence is 14 residues long. V was trimmed by 2 bases and J by 4 bases, leaving 11 bases between them. Germline CDR1 and CDR2: SGHTA and FQGNSA. CDR3: CASSLFTSRETQYF. In DNA form, the CDR3 reads TGTGCCAGCAGCTTATTTACTAGCAGAGAGACCCAGTACTTC. The complete variable domain, with remaining parts taken from reference TRBV7-2 and TRBJ2-5, reads GAGVSQSPSNKVTEKGKDVELRCDPISGHTALYWYRQSLGQGLEFLIYFQGNSAPDKSGLPSDRFSAERTGGSVSTLTIQRTQQEDSAVYLCASSLFTSRETQYFGPGTRLLVL.

At least ten counts were recorded for this clonotype. The CDR3 DNA sequence: TGCGCCAGCAGCGGCGGCCAGGACGTTGGTGAAGCTTTCTTT. Amino acid sequence: CASSGGQDVGEAFF. The chain employs TRBV5-1 and TRBJ1-1; no reliable D call. The CDR3 loop spans 14 amino acids. V shed 4 bases and J shed 7 bases, with 17 bases lying between them. Germline assignment: CDR1 SGHRS and CDR2 YFSETQ.

This clonotype was seen repeatedly, ten times or more. J is TRBJ2-5 and V is TRBV12-3 or TRBV12-4; 8 nucleotides agree with TRBD2. Trimming removed 4 bases from V and 4 bases from J; junction bases left unmatched: 14. This CDR3 region has 17 residues. The DNA for the CDR3 is TGTGCCAGCAGTTCCGGACTAGCTCAACGTCCGGGAGAGACCCAGTACTTC. Translating it yields CASSSGLAQRPGETQYF.

This clonotype has a count of ten or more. The genes are TRBV7-8 and TRBJ1-2, with a weak D call TRBD1 (5 bases). The V and J ends lost 4 bases and 6 bases respectively, with 15 bases between them. There are 14 residues in the CDR3. The V gene's germline CDR1 is SGHVS and CDR2 FQNEAQ. CDR3 sequence reads: CASSSREAGDGYTF. The CDR3 coding sequence is TGTGCCAGCAGCTCCCGAGAGGCGGGGGATGGCTACACCTTC.

This clonotype was counted many times. The genes are TRBV20-1 and TRBJ1-2; TRBD1 might be the D (6 bases). Germline lookup yields CDR1 DFQATT and CDR2 SNEGSKA (reference sequence). The CDR3 covers 13 residues. The ends were cut back, 6 bases at V and 8 bases at J, with 19 bases in the middle. The CDR3 DNA follows: TGCAGTGCCCCTGTTTTGGGGGCGGGAGGCTACACCTTC. Amino acids: CSAPVLGAGGYTF.

This clonotype was counted ten times or more. The chain combines TRBV20-1 with TRBJ2-7; a possible D gene is TRBD2 (5 bases). Looked up from germline, CDR1 is DFQATT and CDR2 is SNEGSKA (reference sequence). V was shortened by 5 bases and J by 0 bases, with 8 bases between the two germline ends. The CDR3 runs to 12 residues. CDR3 coding DNA: TGCAGTGCTCAACGGGACTCCTACGAGCAGTACTTC. Translation gives CSAQRDSYEQYF.

This clonotype occurred many times. The V and J genes are TRBV7-6 and TRBJ1-4; 7 nucleotides match TRBD1. Germline CDR1 reads SGHVS; CDR2 reads FNYEAQ. V dropped 1 base and J dropped 5; count of bases not matched to a gene: 4. This CDR3 is built from 15 residues. The CDR3 DNA reads TGTGCCAGCAGCTTAGGGGACAGCCTCAATGAAAAACTGTTTTTT. Translating it yields CASSLGDSLNEKLFF.

This clonotype has a count of ten or more. The rearrangement uses TRBV28 and TRBJ2-7, with 9 bases matching TRBD1. The germline V gene encodes CDR1 MDHEN and CDR2 SYDVKM. CDR3 size: 14 residues. The J segment lost 4 bases and the V segment lost 10 bases, leaving 11 bases of the junction unmatched. The chain's CDR3 is CAITRDRASYEQYF. CDR3 nucleotide sequence: TGTGCCATTACAAGGGACAGGGCTTCGTACGAGCAGTACTTC.

The sample holds many counts of this clonotype. The chain has TRBV24-1 and TRBJ2-3, with D hard to call. V dropped 1 base and J dropped 5 bases, with 6 bases sitting between them. The CDR3 is 13 amino acids. CDR1 KGHDR and CDR2 SFDVKD come from the germline V gene. CDR3 nucleotide sequence: TGTGCCACCAGTGATTTTGGGATAGATACGCAGTATTTT. The encoded protein is CATSDFGIDTQYF.

This clonotype was seen many times. The V and J genes are TRBV4-1 and TRBJ2-7; TRBD1 aligns across 10 bases. The V and J ends lost 3 bases and 0 bases, in that order; junction bases with no gene match: 11. Germline V CDR1 and CDR2: MGHRA, YSYEKL. The CDR3 runs 18 residues. CDR3 nucleotide sequence: TGCGCCAGCAGCCATTCCCCACCGGGACAGGGGAGCTCCTACGAGCAGTACTTC. Amino acid sequence: CASSHSPPGQGSSYEQYF.

Ten or more counts support this clonotype. The chain links TRBV5-1 to TRBJ2-2; D unclear. Trimming left V 1 base short and J 3 bases short, with 10 bases between. The CDR3 is 15 amino acids. In germline, CDR1 is SGHRS, CDR2 YFSETQ. The CDR3 coding sequence is TGCGCCAGCAGCTTGTATAGGGTGGACACCGGGGAGCTGTTTTTT. It is translated as CASSLYRVDTGELFF.

A note on this clonotype: A much larger clone lies a single base off, so this may be a read error. The chain recombines TRBV19 with TRBJ1-1; 10 nucleotides line up with TRBD1. CDR1 is LNHDA, CDR2 SQIVND, per germline (reference sequence). The ends lost 9 bases at V and 1 base at J; junction bases unmatched: 8. The CDR3 is 15 amino acids. The CDR3 sequence is CARRETGGRNTEAFF. The CDR3 bases are TGTGCCAGAAGAGAGACAGGGGGCCGGAACACTGAAGCTTTCTTT.

This clonotype was seen repeatedly, ten times or more. The chain combines TRBV5-1 with TRBJ2-1; 13 positions match TRBD2. The CDR3 covers 16 residues. V lost 4 bases, J lost 8 bases, and 9 bases stayed unmatched. Germline lookup yields CDR1 SGHRS and CDR2 YFSETQ. The CDR3 is CASSVGLAGALDEQFF. The CDR3 region has the DNA TGCGCCAGCAGCGTAGGACTAGCGGGGGCCCTTGATGAGCAGTTCTTC. Drawing the rest from reference TRBV5-1 and TRBJ2-1, the complete variable domain is KAGVTQTPRYLIKTRGQQVTLSCSPISGHRSVSWYQQTPGQGLQFLFEYFSETQRNKGNFPGRFSGRQFSNSRSEMNVSTLELGDSALYLCASSVGLAGALDEQFFGPGTRLTVL.

In this sample, this clonotype turned up many times. The J gene is TRBJ1-6, the V gene TRBV7-9, with D maybe TRBD1 (6 bases). Germline CDR1 SEHNR, CDR2 FQNEAQ (reference sequence). Trimming cost V 5 bases and J 8 bases, with 19 bases left between them. This CDR3 region has 16 residues. CDR3 sequence reads: CASSRGGAGIDSPLHF. The CDR3 region has the DNA TGTGCCAGCAGCCGAGGGGGGGCAGGGATTGATTCACCCCTCCACTTT.

This clonotype was seen many times. The rearrangement uses TRBV7-8 and TRBJ2-5, with 12 bases that match TRBD2. The CDR3 is 17 residues long. Germline trimming cut 6 bases from V and 5 bases from J; bases unmatched to any gene: 13. Germline-derived CDR1 and CDR2 are SGHVS and FQNEAQ. As DNA, the CDR3 is TGTGCCAGCAGGCCCTTGCTTCGCCTAGCGGGGGGGGAGACCCAGTACTTC. Its protein product is CASRPLLRLAGGETQYF.

At least ten counts were recorded for this clonotype. The V call is TRBV20-1, the J call TRBJ2-2; unclear D gene. The CDR3 is 13 residues long. The germline V gene has CDR1 DFQATT and CDR2 SNEGSKA (reference sequence). V lost 7 bases, J lost 7 bases, and 16 bases lay in between. CDR3 DNA: TGCAGTGTGGATGGTCTTCGGAACGGGGAGCTGTTTTTT. This encodes CSVDGLRNGELFF.

This clonotype has ten or more counts. The chain has TRBV7-9 and TRBJ2-7, with TRBD2 matching over 13 bases. Germline loops: CDR1 SEHNR, CDR2 FQNEAQ (reference sequence). With V trimmed by 5 bases and J by 7 bases, 5 bases remained unmatched. The CDR3 spans 14 residues. CDR3 protein: CASSLPGLAGEQYF. CDR3 nucleotide sequence: TGTGCCAGCAGCCTCCCGGGACTAGCGGGAGAGCAGTACTTC.

This clonotype was seen ten or more times. This CDR3 is CASSQGVGLAFF. The CDR3 DNA is TGTGCCAGCAGCCAAGGTGTCGGACTCGCTTTCTTT. This chain links TRBV14 with TRBJ1-1; D is unresolved. V was clipped by 1 base and J by 11 bases, with 11 bases between them. The V gene's germline CDR1 is SGHDN and CDR2 FVKESK. The CDR3 consists of 12 residues.

This clonotype showed up many times. The rearrangement joins TRBV28 to TRBJ2-3, with 14 nucleotides matching TRBD2. This CDR3 contains 17 residues. Germline CDR1 is MDHEN and CDR2 is SYDVKM. Trimming cost V 5 bases and J 4 bases; bases outside gene matches: 8. The CDR3 region is CASSTPVGLAGADTQYF. In DNA, the CDR3 is TGTGCCAGCAGTACCCCCGTGGGACTAGCGGGGGCAGATACGCAGTATTTT.

At least ten counts were recorded for this clonotype. The chain combines TRBV2 with TRBJ2-6; D gene uncertain. V lost 6 bases and J lost 0, with 12 bases in between. The germline gives CDR1 SNHLY, CDR2 FYNNEI. The CDR3 totals 16 residues. The CDR3 DNA reads as TGTGCCAGCAGCAAGGGCTTCCCCTCTGGGGCCAACGTCCTGACTTTC. Protein product: CASSKGFPSGANVLTF.

The chain employs TRBV7-2 and TRBJ1-5, with D possibly matching TRBD1 (5 bases). Germline V gives CDR1 SGHTA, CDR2 FQGNSA. The CDR3 is 16 amino acids. Trimming took off 5 bases at V and 0 bases at J, with 14 bases between the two ends. The CDR3, as DNA: TGTGCCAGCAGCCCAGAGGGACGGATTAGCAATCAGCCCCAGCATTTT. It translates to CASSPEGRISNQPQHF.

This clonotype was found many times. In DNA, the CDR3 is TGTGCCAGCAGGCAACAGGGGCCCTATGAGCAGTTCTTC. As protein: CASRQQGPYEQFF. The rearrangement links TRBV6-6 to TRBJ2-1; TRBD1 matches at 7 bases. J gave up 8 bases and V 6 bases, and 7 bases lay outside the gene matches. Germline CDR1 MNHNY, CDR2 SVGAGI (reference sequence). The CDR3 is 13 residues long.

There are many counts of this clonotype. V and J are TRBV20-1 and TRBJ1-2; the D gene is possibly TRBD1 (5 bases). The CDR3 covers 14 residues. The V end was cut by 6 bases, the J end by 2 bases, with 16 bases between. CDR1 is DFQATT and CDR2 is SNEGSKA in the germline V gene (reference sequence). CDR3 protein: CSAKPGGANYGYTF. The CDR3, as DNA: TGCAGTGCCAAACCGGGAGGGGCAAACTATGGCTACACCTTC.